Given below is one TCR beta chain in context. Sequencing used immunoSEQ multiplex PCR; TCRdb keeps in-frame clones, though not all of them. The table lists about 7,000 clones, about 80% of them singletons. The sample originates from a study of T cells after somatic rescue of genetic block. The sample taken for sequencing was peripheral blood mononuclear cells (PBMCs). This sequence originates from a boy younger than 18.

This chain's CDR3 is CASSEHAQGWALYEQYF. The CDR3 DNA reads as TGTGCCAGCAGTGAACATGCTCAGGGTTGGGCCCTCTACGAGCAGTACTTC. The chain carries TRBV6-1 and TRBJ2-7, with D possibly TRBD1 on 5 matching bases. Germline CDR1 reads MNHNS; CDR2 reads SASEGT. Trimming removed 2 bases at V and 3 bases at J, with 20 bases between. This CDR3 has 17 residues.